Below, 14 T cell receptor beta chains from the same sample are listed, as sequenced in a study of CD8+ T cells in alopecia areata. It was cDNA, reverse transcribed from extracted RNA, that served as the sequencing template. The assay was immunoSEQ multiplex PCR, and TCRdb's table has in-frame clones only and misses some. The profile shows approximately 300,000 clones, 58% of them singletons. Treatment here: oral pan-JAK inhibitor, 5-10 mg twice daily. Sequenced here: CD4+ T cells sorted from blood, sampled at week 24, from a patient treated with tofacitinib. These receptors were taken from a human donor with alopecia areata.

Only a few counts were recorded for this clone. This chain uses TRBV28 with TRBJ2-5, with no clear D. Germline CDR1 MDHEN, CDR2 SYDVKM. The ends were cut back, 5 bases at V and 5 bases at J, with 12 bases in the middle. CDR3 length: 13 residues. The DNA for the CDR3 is TGTGCCAGCAGTGGTCAGACGAGGGAGACCCAGTACTTC. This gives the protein CASSGQTRETQYF.

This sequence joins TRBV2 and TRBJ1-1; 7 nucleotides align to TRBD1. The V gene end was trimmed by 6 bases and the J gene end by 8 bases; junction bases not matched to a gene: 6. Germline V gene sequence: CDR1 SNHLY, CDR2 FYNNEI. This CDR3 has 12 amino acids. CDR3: CASSSDRKEAFF. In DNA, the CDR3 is TGTGCCAGCAGCTCGGACAGGAAAGAAGCTTTCTTT.

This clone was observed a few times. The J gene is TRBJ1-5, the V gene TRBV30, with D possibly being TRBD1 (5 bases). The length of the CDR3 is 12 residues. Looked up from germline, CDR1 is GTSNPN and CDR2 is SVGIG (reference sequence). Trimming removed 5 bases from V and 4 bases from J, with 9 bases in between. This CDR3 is CAWGAKNQPQHF. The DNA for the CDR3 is TGTGCCTGGGGGGCCAAAAATCAGCCCCAGCATTTT. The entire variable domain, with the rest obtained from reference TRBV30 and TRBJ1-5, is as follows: SQTIHQWPATLVQPVGSPLSLECTVEGTSNPNLYWYRQAAGRGLQLLFYSVGIGQISSEVPQNLSASRPQDRQFILSSKKLLLSDSGFYLCAWGAKNQPQHFGDGTRLSIL.

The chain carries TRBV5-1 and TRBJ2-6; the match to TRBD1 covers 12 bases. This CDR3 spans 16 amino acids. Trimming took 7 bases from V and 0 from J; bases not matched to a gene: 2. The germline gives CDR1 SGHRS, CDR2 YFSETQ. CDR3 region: CASGTGGVSGANVLTF. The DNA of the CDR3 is TGCGCCAGCGGGACAGGGGGCGTCTCTGGGGCCAACGTCCTGACTTTC.

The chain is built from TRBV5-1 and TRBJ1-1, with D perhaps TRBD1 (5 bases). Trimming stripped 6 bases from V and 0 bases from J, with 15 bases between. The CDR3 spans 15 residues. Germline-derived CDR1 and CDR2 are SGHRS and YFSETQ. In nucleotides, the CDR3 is TGCGCCAGCACGGGAATTGCAGGGTTGAACACTGAAGCTTTCTTT. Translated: CASTGIAGLNTEAFF.

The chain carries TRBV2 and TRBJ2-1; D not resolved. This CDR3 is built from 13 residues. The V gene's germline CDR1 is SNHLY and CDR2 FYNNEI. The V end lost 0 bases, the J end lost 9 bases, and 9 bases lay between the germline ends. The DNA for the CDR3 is TGTGCCAGCAGTGAAGCGCTTCTGGGTGAGCAGTTCTTC. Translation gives CASSEALLGEQFF.

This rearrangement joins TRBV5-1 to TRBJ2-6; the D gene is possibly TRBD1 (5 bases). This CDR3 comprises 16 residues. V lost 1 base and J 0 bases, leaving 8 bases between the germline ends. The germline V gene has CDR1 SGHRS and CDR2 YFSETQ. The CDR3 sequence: CASSLRGSSGANVLTF. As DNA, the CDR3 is TGCGCCAGCAGCTTGAGGGGAAGCTCTGGGGCCAACGTCCTGACTTTC.

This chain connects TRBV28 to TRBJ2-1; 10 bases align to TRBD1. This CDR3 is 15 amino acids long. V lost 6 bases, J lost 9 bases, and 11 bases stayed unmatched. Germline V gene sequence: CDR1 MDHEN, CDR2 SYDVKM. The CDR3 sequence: CASRRDRGVFGEQFF. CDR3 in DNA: TGTGCCAGCAGACGGGACAGGGGAGTGTTTGGTGAGCAGTTCTTC.

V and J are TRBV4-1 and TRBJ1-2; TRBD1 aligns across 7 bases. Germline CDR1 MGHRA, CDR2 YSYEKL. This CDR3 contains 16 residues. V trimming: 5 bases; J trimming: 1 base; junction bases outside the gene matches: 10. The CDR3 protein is CASSSPTGVLNYGYTF. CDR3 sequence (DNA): TGCGCCAGCAGCAGCCCCACAGGGGTCCTTAACTATGGCTACACCTTC.

The CDR3 DNA reads TGTGCCAGCAGTCCACCCCATAGAGCTGGGGCCAACGTCCTGACTTTC. Protein product: CASSPPHRAGANVLTF. V usage is TRBV5-5 and J usage is TRBJ2-6; D remains ambiguous. The germline V gene encodes CDR1 SGHKS and CDR2 YYEKEE (reference sequence). CDR3 length equals 16 residues. Between the trimmed V and J ends, which lost 5 bases and 2 bases, there was a span of 14 bases.

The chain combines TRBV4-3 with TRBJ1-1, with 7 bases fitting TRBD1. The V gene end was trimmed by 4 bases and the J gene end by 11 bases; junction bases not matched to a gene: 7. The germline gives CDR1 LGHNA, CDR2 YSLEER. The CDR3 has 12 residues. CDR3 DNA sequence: TGCGCCAGCAGCCGAGGGGACAGTGAGGCTTTCTTT. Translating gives CASSRGDSEAFF.

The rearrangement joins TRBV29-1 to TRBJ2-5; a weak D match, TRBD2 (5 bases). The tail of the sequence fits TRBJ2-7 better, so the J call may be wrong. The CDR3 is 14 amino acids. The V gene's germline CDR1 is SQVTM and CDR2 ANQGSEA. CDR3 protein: CSAREASSSYEQYF. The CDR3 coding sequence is TGCAGCGCCCGGGAAGCCTCTAGCTCCTACGAGCAGTACTTC.

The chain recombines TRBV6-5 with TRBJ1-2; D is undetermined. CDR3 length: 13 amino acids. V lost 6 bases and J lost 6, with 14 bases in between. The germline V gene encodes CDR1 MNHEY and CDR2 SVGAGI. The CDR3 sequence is CASSPGRAHGYTF. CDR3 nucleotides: TGTGCCAGCAGCCCCGGCCGGGCTCATGGCTACACCTTC.

The DNA of the CDR3 is TGTGCCAGCAGAGAGGAGGGCTACAATCAGCCCCAGCATTTT. This encodes CASREEGYNQPQHF. The chain combines TRBV25-1 with TRBJ1-5; D is ambiguous. Per the germline V gene, CDR1 is MGHDK and CDR2 is SYGVNS. V was clipped by 6 bases and J by 3 bases, with 12 bases between them. The CDR3 is 14 amino acids.